The 14 T cell receptor beta chains given below trace back to one sample, sequenced in a study of T cell responses to AZD1222 COVID-19 vaccine. Sequencing used immunoSEQ multiplex PCR; TCRdb keeps in-frame clones, though not all of them. The repertoire holds about 190,000 clones, roughly nine tenths seen once, with 6.9% in the top ten. Sequenced material: peripheral blood, taken on day 0 of AZD1222 vaccination. The receptors were sampled from an adult in good health.

The chain carries TRBV12-3 or TRBV12-4 and TRBJ1-5, with 8 bases matching TRBD1. J lost 6 bases, V lost 6 bases, and 4 bases had no gene match. The CDR3 has 13 residues. CDR3 region: CASSRQGSQPQHF. The CDR3 nucleotides are TGTGCCAGCAGCCGACAGGGGAGTCAGCCCCAGCATTTT.

The chain combines TRBV2 with TRBJ2-1; 9 bases are a match to TRBD2. CDR1 is SNHLY, CDR2 FYNNEI, per germline. The length of the CDR3 is 16 residues. With V trimmed by 2 bases and J by 0 bases, 2 bases remained unmatched. CDR3 in amino acids: CASSEFSGGSYNEQFF. The CDR3 DNA sequence: TGTGCCAGCAGTGAATTTAGCGGGGGCTCCTACAATGAGCAGTTCTTC.

The CDR3 is CASRLGQYSGNTIYF. In nucleotides, the CDR3 is TGTGCCAGTAGATTGGGACAGTACTCTGGAAACACCATATATTTT. The chain uses TRBV19 and TRBJ1-3; TRBD1 matches at 7 bases. This CDR3 is built from 15 residues. The junction had 5 bases not matched to a gene; V was cut back by 6 bases and J by 0 bases. Germline CDR1 and CDR2: LNHDA and SQIVND (reference sequence).

This clone was seen only a few times. Other DNA sequences within the sample encode an identical CDR3. The genes are TRBV7-3 and TRBJ2-1, with D perhaps matching TRBD2 (6 bases). The germline CDR1 and CDR2 sequences are SGHTA and FQGTGA. The CDR3 has 15 amino acids. V was shortened by 2 bases and J by 0 bases, with 8 bases between the two germline ends. CDR3 amino acids: CASSLSGGSYNEQFF. The CDR3 DNA is TGTGCCAGCAGCTTATCCGGGGGCTCCTACAATGAGCAGTTCTTC. Supplemented by reference TRBV7-3 and TRBJ2-1, the full variable domain reads GAGVSQTPSNKVTEKGKYVELRCDPISGHTALYWYRQSLGQGPEFLIYFQGTGAADDSGLPNDRFFAVRPEGSVSTLKIQRTERGDSAVYLCASSLSGGSYNEQFFGPGTRLTVL.

The rearrangement links TRBV30 to TRBJ1-3; TRBD1 is a possible D gene (5 bases). Germline-derived CDR1 and CDR2 are GTSNPN and SVGIG (reference sequence). The CDR3 covers 14 residues. Trimming took off 3 bases at V and 2 bases at J, with 11 bases between the two ends. CDR3 in amino acids: CAWRVAGAGNTIYF. CDR3 coding DNA: TGTGCCTGGAGGGTGGCGGGGGCTGGAAACACCATATATTTT.

The table lists this clone with a few counts. The chain carries TRBV7-2 and TRBJ1-6; TRBD1 aligns across 8 bases. Germline values: CDR1 SGHTA, CDR2 FQGNSA. The CDR3 runs 14 residues. Losses at the gene ends were 5 bases for V and 10 bases for J; bases not matched to a gene: 7. The CDR3 sequence: CASSPRQGWSPLHF. As DNA, the CDR3 is TGTGCCAGCAGCCCGCGACAGGGGTGGTCACCCCTCCACTTT.

This clone came up once. This rearrangement joins TRBV18 to TRBJ2-5; D is tentatively TRBD1 or TRBD2 (6 bases each). Looked up from germline, CDR1 is KGHSH and CDR2 is LQKENI. Trimming removed 2 bases from V and 7 bases from J, with 14 bases in between. The CDR3 has 14 amino acids. CDR3 residues: CASSPGAGDLTQYF. The CDR3, as DNA: TGTGCCAGCTCACCAGGGGCAGGGGACTTGACCCAGTACTTC.

The V call is TRBV6-5, the J call TRBJ1-2; 8 bases map to TRBD1. The CDR3 is 15 amino acids. Trimming took 2 bases from V and 10 from J; bases not matched to a gene: 12. CDR1 is MNHEY, CDR2 SVGAGI, per germline. The CDR3 sequence is CASSYLQAGTGIYTF. The CDR3 DNA reads TGTGCCAGCAGTTACCTACAAGCCGGGACAGGCATCTACACCTTC.

This clone was seen a single time. This chain connects TRBV7-3 to TRBJ2-1; D not resolved. Trimming took 5 bases from V and 4 from J, leaving 12 bases between them. The CDR3 has 14 residues. Germline CDR1 and CDR2: SGHTA and FQGTGA. CDR3 protein: CASSLGLGYNEQFF. CDR3 sequence (DNA): TGTGCCAGCAGCCTGGGCCTTGGATACAATGAGCAGTTCTTC.

The V call is TRBV2, the J call TRBJ2-4, with D maybe TRBD2 (7 bases). The germline CDR1 and CDR2 sequences are SNHLY and FYNNEI. Trimming stripped 10 bases from V and 3 bases from J, with 16 bases between. The CDR3 consists of 14 residues. In DNA form, the CDR3 reads TGTGCCACCACCAGCGGGACAAACAAAAACATTCAGTACTTC. Translation: CATTSGTNKNIQYF.

This clone has more than one count but fewer than ten. The chain has TRBV6-5 and TRBJ1-1; 8 bases align to TRBD1. Germline trimming cut 7 bases from V and 0 bases from J; bases unmatched to any gene: 4. The CDR3 sequence is 14 residues long. Germline V gene sequence: CDR1 MNHEY, CDR2 SVGAGI. Here the CDR3 DNA reads TGTGCCAGCACTCAGGGACAGGTGAACACTGAAGCTTTCTTT. This translates into CASTQGQVNTEAFF.

This clone was counted a single time. The gene calls are TRBV4-3 and TRBJ2-2; 7 positions agree with TRBD2. With V trimmed by 0 bases and J by 1 base, 11 bases remained unmatched. The CDR3 runs to 19 residues. CDR1 and CDR2 from the germline V gene are LGHNA and YSLEER. The CDR3 is CASSQERLVAGVNTGELFF. The DNA of the CDR3 is TGCGCCAGCAGCCAAGAGCGGTTGGTTGCGGGGGTGAACACCGGGGAGCTGTTTTTT.

The chain joins TRBV11-3 to TRBJ2-1; unclear D gene. V was pared by 5 bases and J by 10 bases, with 12 bases between. Looked up from germline, CDR1 is SGHNT and CDR2 is YENEEA. The CDR3 runs 12 residues. For the CDR3, the DNA is TGTGCCAGCAGCCCCCGAGCAGACGAGCAGTTCTTC. Translated: CASSPRADEQFF. Based on the CDR3 plus reference TRBV11-3 and TRBJ2-1, the full variable domain is EAGVVQSPRYKIIEKKQPVAFWCNPISGHNTLYWYLQNLGQGPELLIRYENEEAVDDSQLPKDRFSAERLKGVDSTLKIQPAELGDSAVYLCASSPRADEQFFGPGTRLTVL.

The chain employs TRBV2 and TRBJ2-1; D remains ambiguous. The V and J ends lost 4 bases and 13 bases respectively, with 14 bases between them. Germline V gives CDR1 SNHLY, CDR2 FYNNEI. This CDR3 comprises 12 residues. The CDR3 bases are TGTGCCAGCAGTGTAGGCAAAAATCAACAGTTCTTC. Amino acid sequence: CASSVGKNQQFF.